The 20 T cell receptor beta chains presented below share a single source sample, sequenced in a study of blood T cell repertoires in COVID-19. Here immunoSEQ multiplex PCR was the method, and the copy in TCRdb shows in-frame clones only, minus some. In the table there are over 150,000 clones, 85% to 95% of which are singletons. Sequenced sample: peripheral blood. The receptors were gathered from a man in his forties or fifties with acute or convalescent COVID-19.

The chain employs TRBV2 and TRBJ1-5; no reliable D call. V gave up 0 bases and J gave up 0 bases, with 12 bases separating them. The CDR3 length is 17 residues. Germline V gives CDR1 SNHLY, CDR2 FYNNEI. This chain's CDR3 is CASSEAWSGSSNQPQHF. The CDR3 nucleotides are TGTGCCAGCAGTGAAGCGTGGAGTGGATCTAGCAATCAGCCCCAGCATTTT.

CDR3 sequence (DNA): TGCGCCAGCAGCGCGGACAGGGACACTGAAGCTTTCTTT. This encodes CASSADRDTEAFF. This chain joins TRBV5-1 and TRBJ1-1; 8 bases map to TRBD1. Germline assignment: CDR1 SGHRS and CDR2 YFSETQ. The ends lost 4 bases at V and 3 bases at J; junction bases unmatched: 2. CDR3 length equals 13 residues. The full variable domain, completed using reference TRBV5-1 and TRBJ1-1, is KAGVTQTPRYLIKTRGQQVTLSCSPISGHRSVSWYQQTPGQGLQFLFEYFSETQRNKGNFPGRFSGRQFSNSRSEMNVSTLELGDSALYLCASSADRDTEAFFGQGTRLTVV.

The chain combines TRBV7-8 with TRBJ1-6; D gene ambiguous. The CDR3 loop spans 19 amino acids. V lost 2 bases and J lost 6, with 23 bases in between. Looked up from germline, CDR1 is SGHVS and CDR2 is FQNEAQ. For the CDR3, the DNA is TGTGCCAGCAGCTTAAAACCCTTTAGCAGTGGAGGGAGTAATTCACCCCTCCACTTT. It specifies CASSLKPFSSGGSNSPLHF.

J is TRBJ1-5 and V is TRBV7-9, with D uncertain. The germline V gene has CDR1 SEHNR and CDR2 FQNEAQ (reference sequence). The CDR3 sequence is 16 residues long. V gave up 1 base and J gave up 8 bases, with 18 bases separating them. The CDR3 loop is CASSLGRLADREPQHF. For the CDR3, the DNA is TGTGCCAGCAGCTTAGGTCGGTTGGCCGATCGGGAGCCCCAGCATTTT.

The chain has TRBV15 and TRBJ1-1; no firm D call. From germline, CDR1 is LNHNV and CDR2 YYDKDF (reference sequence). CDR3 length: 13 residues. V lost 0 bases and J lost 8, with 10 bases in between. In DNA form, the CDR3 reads TGTGCCACCAGCAGAGATAGAGGCAGAGAAGCTTTCTTT. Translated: CATSRDRGREAFF.

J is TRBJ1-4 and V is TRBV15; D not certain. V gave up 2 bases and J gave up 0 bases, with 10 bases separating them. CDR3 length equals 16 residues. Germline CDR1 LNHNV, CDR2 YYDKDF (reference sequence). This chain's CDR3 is CATSRRSGATNEKLFF. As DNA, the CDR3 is TGTGCCACCAGCAGACGATCAGGTGCAACTAATGAAAAACTGTTTTTT.

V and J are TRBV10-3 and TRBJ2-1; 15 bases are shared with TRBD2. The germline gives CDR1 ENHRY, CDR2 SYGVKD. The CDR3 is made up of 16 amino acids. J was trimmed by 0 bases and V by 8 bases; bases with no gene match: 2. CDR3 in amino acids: CAIGLAGGSSYNEQFF. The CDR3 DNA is TGTGCCATCGGACTAGCGGGAGGGAGCTCCTACAATGAGCAGTTCTTC.

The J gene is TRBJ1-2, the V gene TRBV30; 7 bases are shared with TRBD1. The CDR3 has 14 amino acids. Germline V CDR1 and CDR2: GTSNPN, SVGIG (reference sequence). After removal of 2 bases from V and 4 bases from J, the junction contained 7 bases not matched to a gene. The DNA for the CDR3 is TGTGCCTGGAGTAGGGAACAGGGGACCTATGGCTACACCTTC. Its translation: CAWSREQGTYGYTF.

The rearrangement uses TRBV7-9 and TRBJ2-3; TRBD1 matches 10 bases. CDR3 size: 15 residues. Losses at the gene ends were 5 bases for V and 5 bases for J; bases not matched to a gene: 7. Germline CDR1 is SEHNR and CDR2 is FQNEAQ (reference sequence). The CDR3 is CASSARQGAGDTQYF. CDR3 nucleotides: TGTGCCAGCAGCGCCCGACAGGGGGCCGGAGATACGCAGTATTTT.

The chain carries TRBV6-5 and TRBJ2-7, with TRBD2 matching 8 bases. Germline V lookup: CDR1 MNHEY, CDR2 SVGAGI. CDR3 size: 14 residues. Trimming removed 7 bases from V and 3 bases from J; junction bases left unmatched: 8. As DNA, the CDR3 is TGTGCCAGCAAGATACAAGCGGGAGTCTACGAGCAGTACTTC. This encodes CASKIQAGVYEQYF.

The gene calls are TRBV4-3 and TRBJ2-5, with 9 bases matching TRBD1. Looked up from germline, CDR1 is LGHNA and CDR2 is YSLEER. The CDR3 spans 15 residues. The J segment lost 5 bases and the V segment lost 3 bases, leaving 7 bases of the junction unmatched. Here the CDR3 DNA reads TGCGCCAGCAGCCATTCACAGGGGGCGCGGGAGACCCAGTACTTC. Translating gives CASSHSQGARETQYF.

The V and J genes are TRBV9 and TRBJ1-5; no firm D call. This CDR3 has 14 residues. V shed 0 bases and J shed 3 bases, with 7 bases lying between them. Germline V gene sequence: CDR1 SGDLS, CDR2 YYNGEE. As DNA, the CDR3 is TGTGCCAGCAGCGTAGGAAGCCTCAATCAGCCCCAGCATTTT. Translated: CASSVGSLNQPQHF. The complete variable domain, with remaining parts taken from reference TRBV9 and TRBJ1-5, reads DSGVTQTPKHLITATGQRVTLRCSPRSGDLSVYWYQQSLDQGLQFLIQYYNGEERAKGNILERFSAQQFPDLHSELNLSSLELGDSALYFCASSVGSLNQPQHFGDGTRLSIL.

The CDR3 nucleotides are TGTGCCAGTACCGTGGACAGGGGTAACACCGGGGAGCTGTTTTTT. Encoded protein: CASTVDRGNTGELFF. This chain connects TRBV19 to TRBJ2-2; 9 bases are a match to TRBD1. After removal of 7 bases from V and 2 bases from J, the junction contained 5 bases not matched to a gene. The germline V gene encodes CDR1 LNHDA and CDR2 SQIVND (reference sequence). The CDR3 consists of 15 residues.

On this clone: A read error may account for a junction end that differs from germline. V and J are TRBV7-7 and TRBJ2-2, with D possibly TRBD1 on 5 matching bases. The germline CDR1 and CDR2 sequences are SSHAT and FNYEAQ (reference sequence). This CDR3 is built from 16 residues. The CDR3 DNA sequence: TGTGCTAGCAGCTTGACAGTGGCGCGCCGCGCCGGGGAGCTGTTTTTT. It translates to CASSLTVARRAGELFF.

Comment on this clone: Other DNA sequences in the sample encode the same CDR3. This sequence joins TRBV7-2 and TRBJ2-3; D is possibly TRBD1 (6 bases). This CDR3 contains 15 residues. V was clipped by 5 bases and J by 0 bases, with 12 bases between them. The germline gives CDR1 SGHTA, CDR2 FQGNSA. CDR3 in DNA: TGTGCCAGCAGCCCCGGGACATCCAGCACAGATACGCAGTATTTT. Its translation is CASSPGTSSTDTQYF.

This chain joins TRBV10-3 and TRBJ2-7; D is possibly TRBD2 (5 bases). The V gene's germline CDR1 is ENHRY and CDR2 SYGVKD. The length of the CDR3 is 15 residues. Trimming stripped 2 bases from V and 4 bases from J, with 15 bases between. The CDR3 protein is CAISERTPAFYEQYF. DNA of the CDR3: TGTGCCATCAGTGAGAGGACTCCCGCCTTTTACGAGCAGTACTTC.

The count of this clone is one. CDR3 bases: TGTGCCAGTAGTATAATGGGTCAACGCGGGAACACCATATATTTT. It specifies CASSIMGQRGNTIYF. The rearrangement joins TRBV19 to TRBJ1-3; no clear D gene. Trimming shortened V by 2 bases and J by 7 bases, and 15 bases separated the two germline ends. The germline CDR1 and CDR2 sequences are LNHDA and SQIVND (reference sequence). CDR3 length: 15 amino acids.

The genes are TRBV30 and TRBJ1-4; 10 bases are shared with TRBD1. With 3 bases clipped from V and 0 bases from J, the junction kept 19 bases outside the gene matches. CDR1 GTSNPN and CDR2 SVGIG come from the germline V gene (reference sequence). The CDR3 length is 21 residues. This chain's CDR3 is CAWSPRLLRDRGHTTNEKLFF. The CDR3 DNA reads TGTGCCTGGAGCCCTCGTTTACTCCGGGACAGGGGACATACAACTAATGAAAAACTGTTTTTT.

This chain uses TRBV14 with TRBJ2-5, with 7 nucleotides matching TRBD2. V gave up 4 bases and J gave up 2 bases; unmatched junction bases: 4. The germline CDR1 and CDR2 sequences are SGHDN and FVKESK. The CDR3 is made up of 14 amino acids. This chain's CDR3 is CASSRGGLQETQYF. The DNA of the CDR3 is TGTGCCAGCAGCCGCGGGGGTTTGCAAGAGACCCAGTACTTC.

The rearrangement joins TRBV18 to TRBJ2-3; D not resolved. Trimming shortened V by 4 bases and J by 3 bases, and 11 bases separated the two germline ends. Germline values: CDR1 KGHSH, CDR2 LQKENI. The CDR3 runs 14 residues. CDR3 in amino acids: CASSRLAGTDTQYF. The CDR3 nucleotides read TGTGCCAGCTCACGATTAGCTGGGACAGATACGCAGTATTTT.